This passage covers 25 T cell receptor beta chains from one sample sequenced in a study of blood T cell repertoires in COVID-19. Using immunoSEQ multiplex PCR, the repertoire was profiled, and TCRdb retains in-frame clones only, with some absent. The sample lists under 300,000 clones; about four fifths were seen once. Sequenced material: peripheral blood. Receptors were obtained from a woman under 30 with acute or convalescent COVID-19.

The chain combines TRBV27 with TRBJ1-4, with 8 bases matching TRBD1. V lost 5 bases to trimming and J lost 5 bases; unmatched junction nucleotides: 7. Germline V CDR1 and CDR2: MNHEY, SMNVEV (reference sequence). This CDR3 is 15 amino acids long. CDR3: CASSPDRGWNEKLFF. The CDR3 nucleotides read TGTGCCAGCAGTCCCGACAGGGGATGGAATGAAAAACTGTTTTTT.

This sequence joins TRBV3-1 (or the pseudogene TRBV3-2) and TRBJ1-1; D unresolved. V was cut by 0 bases and J by 5 bases, with 13 bases left in between. The CDR3 is made up of 15 amino acids. CDR1 is LGHDT, CDR2 YNNKEL, per germline (reference sequence). In nucleotides, the CDR3 is TGTGCCAGCAGCCAAGATCTGGCCGTGTATACTGAAGCTTTCTTT. This encodes CASSQDLAVYTEAFF.

The J gene is TRBJ1-2, the V gene TRBV5-4, with TRBD1 matching 7 bases. Trimming took 3 bases from V and 4 from J; bases not matched to a gene: 12. There are 16 residues in the CDR3. CDR1 SGHNT and CDR2 YYREEE come from the germline V gene (reference sequence). Here the CDR3 DNA reads TGTGCCAGCAGCTGGGGATCGGGACAGATGGGCTATGGCTACACCTTC. Translated, it gives CASSWGSGQMGYGYTF.

The V gene is TRBV29-1, the J gene TRBJ2-1; tentatively, D is TRBD1 (6 bases). The CDR3 sequence is 13 residues long. Trimming left V 6 bases short and J 6 bases short, with 15 bases between. Germline CDR1 is SQVTM and CDR2 is ANQGSEA. CDR3: CSVGRDIPNEQFF. In DNA form, the CDR3 reads TGCAGCGTGGGCCGGGACATTCCCAATGAGCAGTTCTTC.

The chain carries TRBV2 and TRBJ2-1; 9 nucleotides agree with TRBD2. Trimming removed 6 bases from V and 3 bases from J; junction bases left unmatched: 9. Per the germline V gene, CDR1 is SNHLY and CDR2 is FYNNEI. The CDR3 runs to 16 residues. The CDR3 loop reads CASSLTLAGLYNEQFF. For the CDR3, the DNA is TGTGCCAGCAGCCTGACCCTAGCGGGACTCTACAATGAGCAGTTCTTC.

V gene TRBV27 combines with J gene TRBJ2-7; TRBD1 is a possible D gene (5 bases). The germline gives CDR1 MNHEY, CDR2 SMNVEV (reference sequence). The CDR3 is 13 residues long. V lost 6 bases and J 0 bases, leaving 9 bases between the germline ends. The CDR3 DNA reads as TGTGCCAGCAGCCTGACAGTCTCCTACGAGCAGTACTTC. It is translated as CASSLTVSYEQYF.

The chain uses TRBV7-2 and TRBJ1-6; tentatively, D is TRBD1 (6 bases). Trimming removed 2 bases at V and 5 bases at J, with 16 bases between. The CDR3 extends over 17 amino acids. Per the germline V gene, CDR1 is SGHTA and CDR2 is FQGNSA. CDR3 DNA sequence: TGTGCCAGCAGCTTAAGGGGGGGAGGCAGAAATAATTCACCCCTCCACTTT. It specifies CASSLRGGGRNNSPLHF.

To note about this clone: Relative to the germline gene, one junction end is altered; a read error may explain this. The chain has TRBV12-3 or TRBV12-4 and TRBJ2-7; D possibly corresponds to TRBD1 (5 bases). The CDR3 runs 11 residues. The DNA for the CDR3 is TGTGCCAGCAAGGGGCGGACGTCCCTGGACTTC. It specifies CASKGRTSLDF.

This clone appeared a few times. The genes are TRBV27 and TRBJ2-7; 11 bases fit TRBD2. The V and J ends lost 5 bases and 3 bases, in that order; junction bases with no gene match: 6. Germline lookup yields CDR1 MNHEY and CDR2 SMNVEV (reference sequence). This CDR3 is built from 15 residues. The chain's CDR3 is CASSPRLAGIYEQYF. The CDR3 DNA is TGTGCCAGCAGTCCTAGACTAGCGGGAATCTACGAGCAGTACTTC.

The chain recombines TRBV27 with TRBJ1-1, with a weak D call TRBD1 (5 bases). The CDR3 has 15 amino acids. V lost 9 bases and J lost 4, with 21 bases in between. Germline assignment: CDR1 MNHEY and CDR2 SMNVEV (reference sequence). The DNA of the CDR3 is TGTGCCAGTAGGACGGAGGGGCTGGATATCACTGAAGCTTTCTTT. Protein: CASRTEGLDITEAFF.

This clone has more than one count but fewer than ten. The J gene is TRBJ2-1, the V gene TRBV5-1, with 8 bases identical to TRBD2. J lost 3 bases, V lost 6 bases, and 2 bases had no gene match. The CDR3 is 13 residues long. CDR1 SGHRS and CDR2 YFSETQ come from the germline V gene. The chain's CDR3 is CASTAGGYNEQFF. The CDR3 DNA follows: TGCGCCAGCACGGCGGGGGGCTACAATGAGCAGTTCTTC.

This chain uses TRBV27 with TRBJ2-7; 8 positions match TRBD2. From germline, CDR1 is MNHEY and CDR2 SMNVEV (reference sequence). V lost 7 bases, J lost 2 bases, and 10 bases stayed unmatched. CDR3 size: 15 residues. Written as DNA, the CDR3 is TGTGCCAGCACCACCCGGTCGGGGGGGCCCTACGAGCAGTACTTC. Translation: CASTTRSGGPYEQYF.

This clone was seen a handful of times. The gene calls are TRBV29-1 and TRBJ1-2; tentatively, D is TRBD1 (5 bases). Trimming pared 1 base from V and 4 bases from J, leaving 10 bases between. Germline lookup yields CDR1 SQVTM and CDR2 ANQGSEA. The CDR3 length is 13 residues. The CDR3 spells CSVEASGIYGYTF. The CDR3 nucleotides read TGCAGCGTTGAAGCCTCAGGGATCTATGGCTACACCTTC.

The rearrangement joins TRBV5-6 to TRBJ2-7; 7 bases line up with TRBD2. V shed 0 bases and J 3 bases; nucleotides not matched to a gene: 6. This CDR3 has 15 amino acids. Germline V lookup: CDR1 SGHDT, CDR2 YYEEEE. DNA for the CDR3: TGTGCCAGCAGCTTGGAAGAAGCGGGGTTCTACGAGCAGTACTTC. Protein: CASSLEEAGFYEQYF. The variable domain in full, completed from reference TRBV5-6 and TRBJ2-7, reads DAGVTQSPTHLIKTRGQQVTLRCSPKSGHDTVSWYQQALGQGPQFIFQYYEEEERQRGNFPDRFSGHQFPNYSSELNVNALLLGDSALYLCASSLEEAGFYEQYFGPGTRLTVT.

The chain combines TRBV18 with TRBJ2-5, with TRBD1 matching over 9 bases. The CDR3 length is 17 residues. The germline V gene has CDR1 KGHSH and CDR2 LQKENI. The junction had 10 bases not matched to a gene; V was cut back by 0 bases and J by 5 bases. In DNA form, the CDR3 reads TGTGCCAGCTCACCACCAGACAGGGGGGTAGTAACGGAGACCCAGTACTTC. It translates to CASSPPDRGVVTETQYF.

The CDR3 sequence: CASLGLGYNEQFF. CDR3 sequence (DNA): TGTGCCAGCCTCGGACTAGGTTACAATGAGCAGTTCTTC. This sequence joins TRBV27 and TRBJ2-1, with TRBD2 matching 7 bases. This CDR3 region has 13 residues. Per germline, CDR1 MNHEY and CDR2 SMNVEV (reference sequence). The V gene end was trimmed by 8 bases and the J gene end by 4 bases; junction bases not matched to a gene: 5.

The rearrangement uses TRBV10-2 and TRBJ2-2; 9 nucleotides align to TRBD2. After removal of 9 bases from V and 6 bases from J, the junction contained 5 bases not matched to a gene. The CDR3 contains 13 residues. Germline-derived CDR1 and CDR2 are WSHSY and SAAADI. CDR3 nucleotide sequence: TGCGCCAGTATTAGCGGGAGATCCGGGGAGCTGTTTTTT. Translating it yields CASISGRSGELFF.

The chain couples TRBV30 to TRBJ1-3, with 9 nucleotides matching TRBD1. Germline CDR1 and CDR2: GTSNPN and SVGIG (reference sequence). The CDR3 has 18 residues. Trimming cost V 1 base and J 3 bases; bases outside gene matches: 13. The CDR3 loop is CAWSGGTGKGTGGNTIYF. CDR3 nucleotides: TGTGCCTGGAGTGGGGGGACAGGGAAAGGTACTGGTGGAAACACCATATATTTT.

This chain connects TRBV14 to TRBJ2-7, with 7 bases that match TRBD2. The CDR3 has 15 residues. Losses at the gene ends were 1 base for V and 3 bases for J; bases not matched to a gene: 6. Germline V gene lookup returns CDR1 SGHDN and CDR2 FVKESK. CDR3 nucleotides: TGTGCCAGCAGCCAAGGTGTGGCTAGCGGCTACGAGCAGTACTTC. Translating it yields CASSQGVASGYEQYF.

Notes on this clone: Other DNA sequences in the same sample also yield this CDR3. The J gene is TRBJ1-2, the V gene TRBV30; D uncertain. Germline V gene lookup returns CDR1 GTSNPN and CDR2 SVGIG (reference sequence). The V and J ends lost 3 bases and 2 bases respectively, with 7 bases between them. The CDR3 extends over 12 amino acids. CDR3 region: CAWSVSNYGYTF. The CDR3, as DNA: TGTGCCTGGAGCGTAAGCAACTATGGCTACACCTTC.

This clone occurred once. CDR3 region: CASREVNTEAFF. The CDR3 DNA is TGTGCCAGCAGGGAGGTGAACACTGAAGCTTTCTTT. This chain uses TRBV28 with TRBJ1-1; D gene uncertain. Trimming removed 6 bases at V and 0 bases at J, with 5 bases between. The CDR3 is made up of 12 amino acids. Germline lookup yields CDR1 MDHEN and CDR2 SYDVKM.

This chain joins TRBV19 and TRBJ1-4; 10 positions match TRBD1. Germline-derived CDR1 and CDR2 are LNHDA and SQIVND (reference sequence). The CDR3 loop spans 14 amino acids. V shed 7 bases, J shed 5 bases, and the junction held 4 bases outside the gene matches. CDR3 in DNA: TGTGCCAGTACCCAGACAGGGGGCAATGAAAAACTGTTTTTT. Translated, it gives CASTQTGGNEKLFF.

The chain joins TRBV6-6 to TRBJ1-1, with 7 bases fitting TRBD1. V lost 0 bases and J lost 5; bases outside the gene matches: 3. The CDR3 runs 14 residues. Germline assignment: CDR1 MNHNY and CDR2 SVGAGI (reference sequence). The CDR3 region has the DNA TGTGCCAGCAGTTACTCCACGACAGGGACTGAAGCTTTCTTT. It encodes CASSYSTTGTEAFF.

V gene TRBV18 combines with J gene TRBJ2-2; 11 bases line up with TRBD2. V gave up 0 bases and J gave up 13 bases; unmatched junction bases: 7. The V gene's germline CDR1 is KGHSH and CDR2 LQKENI. This CDR3 is built from 15 residues. The CDR3 region has the DNA TGTGCCAGCTCACCACCGACTAGCGGGAAAGGCCCGCTGTTTTTT. It codes for CASSPPTSGKGPLFF.

The chain combines TRBV6-2 or TRBV6-3 with TRBJ2-7; 10 nucleotides agree with TRBD2. CDR1 and CDR2 (germline): MNHEY, SVGEGT. V lost 5 bases, J lost 0 bases, and 10 bases stayed unmatched. The CDR3 loop spans 17 amino acids. As DNA, the CDR3 is TGTGCCAGCAGTAAACCGGGACTAGCGTTGAGCTCCTACGAGCAGTACTTC. Its translation: CASSKPGLALSSYEQYF.